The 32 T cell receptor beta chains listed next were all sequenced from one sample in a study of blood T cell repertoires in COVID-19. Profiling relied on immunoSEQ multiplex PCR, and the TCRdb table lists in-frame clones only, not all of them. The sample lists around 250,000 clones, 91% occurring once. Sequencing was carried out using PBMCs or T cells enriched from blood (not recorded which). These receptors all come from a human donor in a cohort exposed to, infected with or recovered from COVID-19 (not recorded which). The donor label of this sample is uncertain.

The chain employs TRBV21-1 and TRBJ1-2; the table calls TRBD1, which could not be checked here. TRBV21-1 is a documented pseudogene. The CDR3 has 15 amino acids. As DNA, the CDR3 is TGTGCCAGCAGCAAAGCGGTAGGGACAGAGGGGTTTCGCACCTTC. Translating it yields CASSKAVGTEGFRTF.

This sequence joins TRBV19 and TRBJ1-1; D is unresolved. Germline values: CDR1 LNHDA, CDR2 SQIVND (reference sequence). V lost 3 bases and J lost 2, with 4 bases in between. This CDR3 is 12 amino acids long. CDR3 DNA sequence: TGTGCCAGTAGTATGGCTAACACTGAAGCTTTCTTT. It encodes CASSMANTEAFF.

This chain's CDR3 is CASSSLHEQYF. The CDR3 DNA follows: TGTGCCAGCAGTTCCCTCCACGAGCAGTACTTC. V usage is TRBV27 and J usage is TRBJ2-7; D is unclear. Germline-derived CDR1 and CDR2 are MNHEY and SMNVEV (reference sequence). Trimming shortened V by 4 bases and J by 5 bases, and 6 bases separated the two germline ends. The CDR3 is 11 amino acids.

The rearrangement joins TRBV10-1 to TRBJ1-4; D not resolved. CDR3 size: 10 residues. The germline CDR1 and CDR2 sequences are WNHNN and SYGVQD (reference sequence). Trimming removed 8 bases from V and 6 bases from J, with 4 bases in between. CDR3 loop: CASGHEKLFF. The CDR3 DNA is TGCGCCAGCGGGCATGAAAAACTGTTTTTT.

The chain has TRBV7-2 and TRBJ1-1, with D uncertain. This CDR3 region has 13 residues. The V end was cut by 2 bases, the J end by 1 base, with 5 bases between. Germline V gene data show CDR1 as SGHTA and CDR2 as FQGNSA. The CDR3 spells CASSLSRNTEAFF. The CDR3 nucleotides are TGTGCCAGCAGCTTATCCCGGAACACTGAAGCTTTCTTT.

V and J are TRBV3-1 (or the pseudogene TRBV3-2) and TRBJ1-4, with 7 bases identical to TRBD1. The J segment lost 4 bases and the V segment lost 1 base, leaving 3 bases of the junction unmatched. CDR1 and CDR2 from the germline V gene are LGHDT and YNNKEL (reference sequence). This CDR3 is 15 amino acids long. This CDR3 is CASSQGRQGNEKLFF. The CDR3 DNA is TGTGCCAGCAGCCAAGGGCGACAGGGTAATGAAAAACTGTTTTTT.

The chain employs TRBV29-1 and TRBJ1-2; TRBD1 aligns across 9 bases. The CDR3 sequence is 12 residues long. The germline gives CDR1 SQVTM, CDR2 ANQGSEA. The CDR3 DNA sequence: TGCGCAGGACACAGGGGGCCCTATGGCTACACCTTC. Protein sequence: CAGHRGPYGYTF.

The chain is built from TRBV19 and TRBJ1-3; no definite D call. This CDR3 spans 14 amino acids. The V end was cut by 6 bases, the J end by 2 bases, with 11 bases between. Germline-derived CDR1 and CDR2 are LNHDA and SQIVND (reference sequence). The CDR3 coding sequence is TGTGCCAGTAGCTGGAGGGTGACTGGAAACACCATATATTTT. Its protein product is CASSWRVTGNTIYF.

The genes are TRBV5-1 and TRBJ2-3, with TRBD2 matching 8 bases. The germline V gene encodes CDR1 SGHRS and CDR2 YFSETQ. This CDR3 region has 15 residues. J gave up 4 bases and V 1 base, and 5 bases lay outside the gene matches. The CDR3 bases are TGCGCCAGCAGCTTGTTCGGGGGGGCCGCAGATACGCAGTATTTT. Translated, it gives CASSLFGGAADTQYF.

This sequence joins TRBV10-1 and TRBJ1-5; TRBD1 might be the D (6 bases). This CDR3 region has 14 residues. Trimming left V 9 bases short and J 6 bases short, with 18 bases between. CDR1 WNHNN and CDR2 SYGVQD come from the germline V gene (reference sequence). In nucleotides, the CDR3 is TGCGCCAGTCCCGGGGGGGGGCATCTTCAGCCCCAGCATTTT. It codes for CASPGGGHLQPQHF.

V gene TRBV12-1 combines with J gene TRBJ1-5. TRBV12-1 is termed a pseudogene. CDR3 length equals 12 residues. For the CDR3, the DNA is TGTGCCAGCAAGGAGGAGGATCAGCCCCAGCATTTT. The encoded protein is CASKEEDQPQHF.

This CDR3 reads CASSMGTGHSYEQYF. CDR3 in DNA: TGTGCCAGTAGCATGGGGACAGGTCACTCCTACGAGCAGTACTTC. This sequence joins TRBV19 and TRBJ2-7; 8 bases agree with TRBD1. CDR1 and CDR2 from the germline V gene are LNHDA and SQIVND (reference sequence). Germline trimming cut 6 bases from V and 0 bases from J; bases unmatched to any gene: 7. This CDR3 is 15 amino acids long.

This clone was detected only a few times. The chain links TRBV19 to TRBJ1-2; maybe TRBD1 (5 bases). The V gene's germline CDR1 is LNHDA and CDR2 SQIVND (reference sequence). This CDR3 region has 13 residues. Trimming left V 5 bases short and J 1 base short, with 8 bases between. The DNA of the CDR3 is TGTGCCAGTAGTGAGACAGTTAACTATGGCTACACCTTC. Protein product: CASSETVNYGYTF.

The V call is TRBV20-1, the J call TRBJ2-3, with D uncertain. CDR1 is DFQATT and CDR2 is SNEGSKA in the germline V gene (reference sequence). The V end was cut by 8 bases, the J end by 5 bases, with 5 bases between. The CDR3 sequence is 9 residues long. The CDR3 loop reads CSRRDTQYF. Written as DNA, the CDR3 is TGCAGTCGGAGAGATACGCAGTATTTT.

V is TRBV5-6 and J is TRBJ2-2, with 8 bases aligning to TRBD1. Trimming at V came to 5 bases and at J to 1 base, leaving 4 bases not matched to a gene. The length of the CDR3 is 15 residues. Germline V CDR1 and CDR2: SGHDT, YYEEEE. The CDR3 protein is CASSPGGVNTGELFF. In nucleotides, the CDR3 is TGTGCCAGCAGTCCAGGGGGCGTGAACACCGGGGAGCTGTTTTTT.

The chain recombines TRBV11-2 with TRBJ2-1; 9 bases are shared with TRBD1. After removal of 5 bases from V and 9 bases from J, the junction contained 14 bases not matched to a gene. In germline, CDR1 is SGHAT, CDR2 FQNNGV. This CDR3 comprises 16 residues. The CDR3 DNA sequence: TGTGCCAGCAGCCCTGGAAGATTGGGACAGGGCCCTGAGCAGTTCTTC. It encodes CASSPGRLGQGPEQFF.

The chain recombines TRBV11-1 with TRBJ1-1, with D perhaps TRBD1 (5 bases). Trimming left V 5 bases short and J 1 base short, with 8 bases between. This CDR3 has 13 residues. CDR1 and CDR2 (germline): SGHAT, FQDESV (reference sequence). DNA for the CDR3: TGTGCCAGCAGCGTTGACAGGAACACTGAAGCTTTCTTT. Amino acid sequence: CASSVDRNTEAFF.

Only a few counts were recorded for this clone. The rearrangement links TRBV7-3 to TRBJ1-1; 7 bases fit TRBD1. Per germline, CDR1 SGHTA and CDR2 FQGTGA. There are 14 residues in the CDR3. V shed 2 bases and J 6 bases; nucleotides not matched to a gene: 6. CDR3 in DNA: TGTGCCAGCAGCTTACTGGGGCAGGGGGCTGAAGCTTTCTTT. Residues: CASSLLGQGAEAFF.

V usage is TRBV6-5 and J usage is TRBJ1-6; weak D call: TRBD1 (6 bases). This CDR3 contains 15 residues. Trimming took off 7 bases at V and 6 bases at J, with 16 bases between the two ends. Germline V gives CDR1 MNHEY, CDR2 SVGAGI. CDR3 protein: CASNPGERGNSPLHF. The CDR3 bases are TGTGCCAGCAACCCAGGGGAGCGTGGTAATTCACCCCTCCACTTT.

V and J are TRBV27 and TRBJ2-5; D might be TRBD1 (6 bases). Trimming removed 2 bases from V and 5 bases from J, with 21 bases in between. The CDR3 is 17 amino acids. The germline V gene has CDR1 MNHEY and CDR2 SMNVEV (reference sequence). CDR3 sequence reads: CASSLGPPIQGWETQYF. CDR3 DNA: TGTGCCAGCAGTTTAGGCCCACCGATACAGGGCTGGGAGACCCAGTACTTC.

CDR3 protein: CASSLDLVKAFF. Here the CDR3 DNA reads TGTGCCAGCAGCTTGGACTTGGTGAAAGCTTTCTTT. This chain links TRBV7-9 with TRBJ1-1; D unresolved. Germline CDR1 SEHNR, CDR2 FQNEAQ (reference sequence). The CDR3 totals 12 residues. The V and J ends lost 3 bases and 9 bases respectively, with 11 bases between them. Supplemented by reference TRBV7-9 and TRBJ1-1, the full variable domain reads DTGVSQNPRHKITKRGQNVTFRCDPISEHNRLYWYRQTLGQGPEFLTYFQNEAQLEKSRLLSDRFSAERPKGSFSTLEIQRTEQGDSAMYLCASSLDLVKAFFGQGTRLTVV.

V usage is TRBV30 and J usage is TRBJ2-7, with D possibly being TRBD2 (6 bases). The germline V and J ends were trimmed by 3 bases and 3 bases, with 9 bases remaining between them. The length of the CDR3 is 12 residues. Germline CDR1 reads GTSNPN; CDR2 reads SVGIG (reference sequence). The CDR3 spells CAWRGDFYEQYF. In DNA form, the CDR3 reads TGTGCCTGGAGGGGGGACTTCTACGAGCAGTACTTC.

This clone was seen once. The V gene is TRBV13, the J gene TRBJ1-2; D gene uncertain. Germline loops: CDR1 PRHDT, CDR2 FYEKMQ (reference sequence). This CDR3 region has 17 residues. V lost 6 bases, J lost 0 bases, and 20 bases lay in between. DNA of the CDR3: TGTGCCAGCAGGGGTGTATTGCGAGGCCAAGCTAACTATGGCTACACCTTC. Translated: CASRGVLRGQANYGYTF. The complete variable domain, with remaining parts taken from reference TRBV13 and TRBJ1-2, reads AAGVIQSPRHLIKEKRETATLKCYPIPRHDTVYWYQQGPGQDPQFLISFYEKMQSDKGSIPDRFSAQQFSDYHSELNMSSLELGDSALYFCASRGVLRGQANYGYTFGSGTRLTVV.

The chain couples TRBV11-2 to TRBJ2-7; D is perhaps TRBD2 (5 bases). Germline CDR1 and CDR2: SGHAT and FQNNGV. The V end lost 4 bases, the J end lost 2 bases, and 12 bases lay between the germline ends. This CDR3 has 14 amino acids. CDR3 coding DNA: TGTGCCAGCAGCTCCCTCGGGGTAGCCTACGAGCAGTACTTC. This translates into CASSSLGVAYEQYF. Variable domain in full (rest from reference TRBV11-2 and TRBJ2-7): EAGVAQSPRYKIIEKRQSVAFWCNPISGHATLYWYQQILGQGPKLLIQFQNNGVVDDSQLPKDRFSAERLKGVDSTLKIQPAKLEDSAVYLCASSSLGVAYEQYFGPGTRLTVT.

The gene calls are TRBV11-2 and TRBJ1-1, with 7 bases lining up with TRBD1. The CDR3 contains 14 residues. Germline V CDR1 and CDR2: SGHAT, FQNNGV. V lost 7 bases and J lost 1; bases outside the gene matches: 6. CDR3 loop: CASNQGQQNTEAFF. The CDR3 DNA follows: TGTGCCAGCAACCAGGGACAGCAGAACACTGAAGCTTTCTTT. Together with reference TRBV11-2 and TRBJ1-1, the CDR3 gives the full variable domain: EAGVAQSPRYKIIEKRQSVAFWCNPISGHATLYWYQQILGQGPKLLIQFQNNGVVDDSQLPKDRFSAERLKGVDSTLKIQPAKLEDSAVYLCASNQGQQNTEAFFGQGTRLTVV.

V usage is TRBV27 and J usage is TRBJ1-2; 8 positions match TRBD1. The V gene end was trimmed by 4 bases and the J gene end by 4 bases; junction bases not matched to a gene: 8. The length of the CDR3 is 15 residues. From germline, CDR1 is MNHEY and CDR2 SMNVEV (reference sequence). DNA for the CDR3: TGTGCCAGCAGTTCCGGACAGGGTGAGGGCTATGGCTACACCTTC. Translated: CASSSGQGEGYGYTF.

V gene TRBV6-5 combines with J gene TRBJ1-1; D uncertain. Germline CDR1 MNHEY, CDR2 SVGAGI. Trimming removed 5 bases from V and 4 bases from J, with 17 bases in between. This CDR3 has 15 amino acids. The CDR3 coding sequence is TGTGCCAGCAGTCCCTATAAGGGAGTGAGCACTGAAGCTTTCTTT. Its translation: CASSPYKGVSTEAFF.

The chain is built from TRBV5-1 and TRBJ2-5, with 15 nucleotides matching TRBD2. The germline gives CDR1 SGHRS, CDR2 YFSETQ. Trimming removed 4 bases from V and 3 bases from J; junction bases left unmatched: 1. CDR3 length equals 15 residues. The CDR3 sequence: CASSRTSGGEETQYF. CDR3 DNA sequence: TGCGCCAGCAGCCGGACTAGCGGGGGGGAAGAGACCCAGTACTTC.

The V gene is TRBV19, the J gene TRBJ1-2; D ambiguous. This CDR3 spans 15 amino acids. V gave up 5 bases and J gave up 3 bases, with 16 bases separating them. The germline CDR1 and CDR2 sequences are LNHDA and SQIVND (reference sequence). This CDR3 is CASSPGSSHDYGYTF. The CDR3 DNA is TGTGCCAGTAGTCCCGGGTCCTCCCATGACTATGGCTACACCTTC.

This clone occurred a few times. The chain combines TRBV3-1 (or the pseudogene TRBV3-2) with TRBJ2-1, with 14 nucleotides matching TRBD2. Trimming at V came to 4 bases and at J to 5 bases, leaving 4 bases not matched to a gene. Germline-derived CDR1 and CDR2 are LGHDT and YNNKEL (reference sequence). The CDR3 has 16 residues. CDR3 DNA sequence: TGTGCCAGCAGCCGGACTAGCGGGGGGACCCACAATGAGCAGTTCTTC. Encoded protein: CASSRTSGGTHNEQFF.

CDR3 amino acids: CASIRGGPYEQYF. The CDR3 DNA reads as TGTGCCAGTATTCGGGGGGGCCCCTACGAGCAGTACTTC. The gene calls are TRBV6-5 and TRBJ2-7; 8 bases align to TRBD2. Germline CDR1 is MNHEY and CDR2 is SVGAGI. The trim removed 9 bases at V and 2 bases at J, leaving 6 bases unmatched. The length of the CDR3 is 13 residues.

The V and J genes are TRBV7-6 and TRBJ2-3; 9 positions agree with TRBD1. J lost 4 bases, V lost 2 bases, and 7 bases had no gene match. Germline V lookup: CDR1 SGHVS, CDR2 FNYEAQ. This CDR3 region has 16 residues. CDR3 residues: CASSLRGTGKADTQYF. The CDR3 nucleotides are TGTGCCAGCAGCTTAAGGGGGACAGGGAAGGCAGATACGCAGTATTTT. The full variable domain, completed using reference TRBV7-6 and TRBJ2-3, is GAGVSQSPRYKVTKRGQDVALRCDPISGHVSLYWYRQALGQGPEFLTYFNYEAQQDKSGLPNDRFSAERPEGSISTLTIQRTEQRDSAMYRCASSLRGTGKADTQYFGPGTRLTVL.